A single sample is the source of the 20 T cell receptor beta chains below, sequenced in a study of blood T cells in healthy people across ages. Then a second PCR, running roughly 7 to 11 cycles, was carried out with a sample-barcoded 5' primer and a J-beta primer mix. TCRdb re-derived calls from the 5' RACE reads in MiXCR, one entry per CDR3 protein. Among roughly 500,000 distinct CDR3 sequences, 25% to 30% were seen once, and the ten largest hold 15% to 20%. The sequencing sample was made of blood. These receptors all come from a woman in her 70s in good health.

V gene TRBV29-1 combines with J gene TRBJ2-5, with 7 bases aligning to TRBD1. This CDR3 region has 13 residues. Unmatched junction bases numbered 4, after V lost 6 bases and J lost 0 bases. Per the germline V gene, CDR1 is SQVTM and CDR2 is ANQGSEA. The chain's CDR3 is CSVTDRDQETQYF. CDR3 DNA sequence: TGCAGCGTGACCGACAGGGACCAAGAGACCCAGTACTTC. The entire variable domain, with the rest obtained from reference TRBV29-1 and TRBJ2-5, is as follows: SAVISQKPSRDICQRGTSLTIQCQVDSQVTMMFWYRQQPGQSLTLIATANQGSEATYESGFVIDKFPISRPNLTFSTLTVSNMSPEDSSIYLCSVTDRDQETQYFGPGTRLLVL.

The chain employs TRBV3-1 and TRBJ2-3; maybe TRBD2 (5 bases). CDR3 size: 14 residues. Trimming cost V 3 bases and J 7 bases, with 14 bases left between them. CDR1 is LGHDT and CDR2 is YNNKEL in the germline V gene (reference sequence). Here the CDR3 reads CASSQSLGGHTQYF. CDR3 bases: TGTGCCAGCAGCCAGAGCCTAGGAGGACATACGCAGTATTTT.

In its sample, this clonotype was seen a few times. This chain connects TRBV2 to TRBJ1-4; D not certain. The CDR3 is 12 residues long. V gave up 3 bases and J gave up 5 bases, with 4 bases separating them. The germline CDR1 and CDR2 sequences are SNHLY and FYNNEI. CDR3 sequence (DNA): TGTGCCAGCAGTGATTTAAATGAAAAACTGTTTTTT. It codes for CASSDLNEKLFF.

The chain recombines TRBV14 with TRBJ2-1, with a tentative D call TRBD2 (6 bases). The last part of the DNA fits TRBJ2-5 better; the J call may be wrong. There are 17 residues in the CDR3. CDR1 SGHDN and CDR2 FVKESK come from the germline V gene. The CDR3 nucleotides read TGTGCCAGCAGCCAAGGCTCGTGGAGGGGTGGTCGGAAGACCCAGTACTTC. This encodes CASSQGSWRGGRKTQYF.

The chain couples TRBV20-1 to TRBJ2-5; D is undetermined. The end of the DNA is better explained by TRBJ2-7, so the J call may be wrong. The CDR3 covers 14 residues. Germline CDR1 and CDR2: DFQATT and SNEGSKA (reference sequence). CDR3 in amino acids: CSVGPDQVSYEQYF. CDR3 nucleotides: TGCAGTGTCGGACCCGACCAGGTCTCCTACGAGCAGTACTTC.

The chain employs TRBV2 and TRBJ1-2; maybe TRBD1 (6 bases). The germline CDR1 and CDR2 sequences are SNHLY and FYNNEI. V lost 0 bases and J 6 bases, leaving 11 bases between the germline ends. The CDR3 is made up of 14 amino acids. The CDR3 nucleotides read TGTGCCAGCAGTGAAGCTTCGGCAGGGGATGGCTACACCTTC. This sequence encodes CASSEASAGDGYTF. The complete variable domain, with remaining parts taken from reference TRBV2 and TRBJ1-2, reads EPEVTQTPSHQVTQMGQEVILRCVPISNHLYFYWYRQILGQKVEFLVSFYNNEISEKSEIFDDQFSVERPDGSNFTLKIRSTKLEDSAMYFCASSEASAGDGYTFGSGTRLTVV.

The rearrangement joins TRBV27 to TRBJ2-5; D remains ambiguous. Trimming removed 4 bases at V and 3 bases at J, with 15 bases between. The CDR3 is 15 residues long. Germline lookup yields CDR1 MNHEY and CDR2 SMNVEV (reference sequence). CDR3 DNA: TGTGCCAGCAGTTCGGCTCTTAAACCCAAAGAGACCCAGTACTTC. Its translation is CASSSALKPKETQYF.

This clonotype has a handful of counts. The chain recombines TRBV4-3 with TRBJ1-4; 10 bases map to TRBD1. Per germline, CDR1 LGHNA and CDR2 YSLEER. The CDR3 totals 15 residues. Trimming at V came to 6 bases and at J to 6 bases, leaving 7 bases not matched to a gene. CDR3 sequence: CASRRYGTGDEKLFF. The DNA for the CDR3 is TGCGCCAGCAGGCGTTACGGGACAGGGGATGAAAAACTGTTTTTT.

V and J are TRBV12-3 or TRBV12-4 and TRBJ1-1; D not resolved. The CDR3 covers 14 residues. The V end was cut by 6 bases, the J end by 5 bases, with 16 bases between. CDR3 amino acids: CASSPYPGGTEAFF. The CDR3 DNA reads TGTGCCAGCAGCCCCTATCCCGGCGGAACTGAAGCTTTCTTT.

V is TRBV7-2 and J is TRBJ2-5, with TRBD1 as a possible D gene (5 bases). The last part of the DNA fits TRBJ2-7 better; the J call may be wrong. Per germline, CDR1 SGHTA and CDR2 FQGNSA. The CDR3 sequence is 14 residues long. In DNA, the CDR3 is TGTGCCAGCGCGGCGGTGACAGCAACCTACGAGCAGTACTTC. It specifies CASAAVTATYEQYF.

This clonotype was detected ten times or more. The rearrangement joins TRBV7-8 to TRBJ1-2; D not resolved. CDR1 and CDR2 (germline): SGHVS, FQNEAQ. Trimming removed 5 bases from V and 5 bases from J, with 15 bases in between. The CDR3 sequence is 14 residues long. The DNA for the CDR3 is TGTGCCAGCAGCCCGCGACACGGCCCTTATGGCTACACCTTC. Its protein is CASSPRHGPYGYTF.

This clonotype was detected only a few times. The genes are TRBV29-1 and TRBJ1-1, with 8 bases fitting TRBD1. This CDR3 spans 12 amino acids. Germline trimming cut 8 bases from V and 1 base from J; bases unmatched to any gene: 3. Germline V lookup: CDR1 SQVTM, CDR2 ANQGSEA. CDR3 sequence (DNA): TGCAGCACCGACAGGGGGAACACTGAAGCTTTCTTT. Amino acids: CSTDRGNTEAFF.

The chain joins TRBV14 to TRBJ2-2; D unclear. Between the trimmed V and J ends, which lost 0 bases and 0 bases, there was a span of 11 bases. CDR1 and CDR2 (germline): SGHDN, FVKESK. The CDR3 is 17 amino acids. The CDR3 region is CASSQDRARANTGELFF. The CDR3 DNA reads as TGTGCCAGCAGCCAAGATAGGGCACGAGCGAACACCGGGGAGCTGTTTTTT.

This clonotype was recorded a few times. The chain's CDR3 is CSASNGQTTGELFF. The DNA for the CDR3 is TGCAGTGCCTCGAATGGACAAACCACCGGGGAGCTGTTTTTT. The chain combines TRBV20-1 with TRBJ2-2; D might be TRBD1 (5 bases). This CDR3 has 14 residues. V lost 6 bases to trimming and J lost 4 bases, with 15 bases between them. Germline V gives CDR1 DFQATT, CDR2 SNEGSKA (reference sequence).

The chain is built from TRBV4-3 and TRBJ1-2; no clear D gene. The CDR3 has 13 residues. With 0 bases removed from V and 6 bases from J, the gap between germline ends came to 8 bases. From germline, CDR1 is LGHNA and CDR2 YSLEER. The CDR3 bases are TGCGCCAGCAGCCAAGATCCCAGGAATGGCTACACCTTC. Translating it yields CASSQDPRNGYTF.

The gene calls are TRBV6-2 or TRBV6-3 and TRBJ2-5; the D gene is possibly TRBD1 (6 bases). The J call is in doubt because the DNA end fits TRBJ2-7 better. The CDR3 covers 12 residues. Germline V lookup: CDR1 MNHEY, CDR2 SVGEGT. CDR3 sequence: CASRGDNYEQYF. DNA of the CDR3: TGTGCCAGCAGAGGGGACAACTACGAGCAGTACTTC.

In this sample, this clonotype turned up a few times. The V call is TRBV15, the J call TRBJ1-1; 7 positions match TRBD1. This CDR3 region has 14 residues. CDR1 and CDR2 (germline): LNHNV, YYDKDF (reference sequence). The ends lost 2 bases at V and 3 bases at J; junction bases unmatched: 3. The CDR3 reads CATSRQGGYTEAFF. Written as DNA, the CDR3 is TGTGCCACCAGCAGACAGGGGGGATACACTGAAGCTTTCTTT.

Here the CDR3 reads CASRETGVGYGYTF. CDR3 DNA: TGTGCCAGCAGAGAAACAGGGGTCGGATATGGCTACACCTTC. V is TRBV6-5 and J is TRBJ1-2, with 7 bases identical to TRBD1. CDR3 length: 14 amino acids. Germline V gene lookup returns CDR1 MNHEY and CDR2 SVGAGI. J gave up 5 bases and V 6 bases, and 9 bases lay outside the gene matches.

In its sample, this clonotype was seen a few times. The V and J genes are TRBV12-3 or TRBV12-4 and TRBJ1-1; no clear D. This CDR3 has 14 residues. Deletions cut 2 bases from V and 2 bases from J, with 9 bases between. CDR3 sequence reads: CASSLQHPNTEAFF. The CDR3 region has the DNA TGTGCCAGCAGTTTACAGCACCCAAACACTGAAGCTTTCTTT.

As for this clonotype: The junction does not match germline at one end; this may be a read error. The genes are TRBV20-1 and TRBJ2-5; 11 nucleotides align to TRBD2. Germline CDR1 DFQATT, CDR2 SNEGSKA (reference sequence). This CDR3 has 15 residues. DNA for the CDR3: TGCAGTGCTAAAGGGACTAGCGGTCTCCAAGACACCCAGTACTTC. It codes for CSAKGTSGLQDTQYF.